The entry that follows covers one TCR beta chain sequence. Its cognate antigen is unknown. The data were taken from a study of CD8 T cells in ankylosing spondylitis. One entry per CDR3 protein results from TCRdb running MiXCR on the 5' RACE reads. The sample has more than 30,000 distinct CDR3 sequences, 10% to 15% seen once. Regarding the study as a whole: Disease-linked clones reportedly concentrated significantly in matched ankylosing spondylitis synovial fluid. In the blood and synovial fluid of reactive arthritis, some motif variants had been previously reported. Disease-associated clones were CD8+ and fairly uncommon in peripheral blood. What seemed typical of ankylosing spondylitis blood was a TCR beta motif built from several highly homologous variants.

The specimen sequenced was synovial fluid, either unsorted or a sorted T cell fraction (not recorded which). The receptor comes from a male donor with ankylosing spondylitis.

The CDR3 DNA reads TGTGCCAGCAGCCCTGGGAGGGGGTACGAGCAGTACTTC. Encoded protein: CASSPGRGYEQYF. The chain employs TRBV4-2 and TRBJ2-7; possibly TRBD2 for D (7 bases). Germline V gene data show CDR1 as LGHNA and CDR2 as YNFKEQ. V was trimmed by 4 bases and J by 4 bases, leaving 11 bases between them. The CDR3 sequence is 13 residues long.